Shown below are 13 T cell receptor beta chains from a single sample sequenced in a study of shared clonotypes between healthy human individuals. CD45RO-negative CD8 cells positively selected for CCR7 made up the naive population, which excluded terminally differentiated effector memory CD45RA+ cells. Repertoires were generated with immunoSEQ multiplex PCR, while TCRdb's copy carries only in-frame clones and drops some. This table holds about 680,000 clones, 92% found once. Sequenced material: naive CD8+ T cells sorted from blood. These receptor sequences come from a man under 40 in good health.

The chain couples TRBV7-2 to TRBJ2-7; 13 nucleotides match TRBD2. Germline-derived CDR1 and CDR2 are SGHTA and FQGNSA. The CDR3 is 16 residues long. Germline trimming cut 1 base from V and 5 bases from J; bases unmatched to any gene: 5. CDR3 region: CASSLEGGLAGNEQYF. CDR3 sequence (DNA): TGTGCCAGCAGCTTAGAAGGGGGACTAGCGGGAAACGAGCAGTACTTC.

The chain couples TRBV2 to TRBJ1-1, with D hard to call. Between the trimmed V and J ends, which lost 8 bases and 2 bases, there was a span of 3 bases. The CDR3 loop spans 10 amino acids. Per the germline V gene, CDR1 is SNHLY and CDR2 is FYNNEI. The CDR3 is CASPNTEAFF. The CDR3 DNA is TGTGCCAGCCCCAACACTGAAGCTTTCTTT.

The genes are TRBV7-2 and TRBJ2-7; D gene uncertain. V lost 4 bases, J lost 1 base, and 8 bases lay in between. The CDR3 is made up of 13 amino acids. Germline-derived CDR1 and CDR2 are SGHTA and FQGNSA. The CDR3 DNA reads TGTGCCAGCAGCTCGCTCAATTCCTACGAGCAGTACTTC. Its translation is CASSSLNSYEQYF.

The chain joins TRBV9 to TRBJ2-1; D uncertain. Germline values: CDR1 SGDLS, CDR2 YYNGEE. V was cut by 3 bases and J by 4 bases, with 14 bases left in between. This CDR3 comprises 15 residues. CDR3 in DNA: TGTGCCAGCAGCGCGACCGGGTCTCAATACAATGAGCAGTTCTTC. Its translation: CASSATGSQYNEQFF. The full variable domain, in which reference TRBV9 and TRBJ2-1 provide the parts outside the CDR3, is DSGVTQTPKHLITATGQRVTLRCSPRSGDLSVYWYQQSLDQGLQFLIQYYNGEERAKGNILERFSAQQFPDLHSELNLSSLELGDSALYFCASSATGSQYNEQFFGPGTRLTVL.

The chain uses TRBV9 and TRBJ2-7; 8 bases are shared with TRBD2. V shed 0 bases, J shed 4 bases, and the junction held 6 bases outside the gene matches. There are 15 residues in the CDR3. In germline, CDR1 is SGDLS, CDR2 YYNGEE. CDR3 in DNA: TGTGCCAGCAGCGTAGGGAGAGCGGGAGCTTACGAGCAGTACTTC. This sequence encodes CASSVGRAGAYEQYF.

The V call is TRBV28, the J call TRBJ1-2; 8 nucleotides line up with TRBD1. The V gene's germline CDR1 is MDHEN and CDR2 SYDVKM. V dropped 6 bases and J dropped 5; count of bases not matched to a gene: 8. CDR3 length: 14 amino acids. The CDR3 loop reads CASRRTGFGYGYTF. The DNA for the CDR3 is TGTGCCAGCAGACGGACAGGGTTTGGATATGGCTACACCTTC.

The CDR3 loop is CASSPRDHYEQYF. CDR3 DNA sequence: TGTGCCAGCAGCCCCCGGGACCACTACGAGCAGTACTTC. This chain connects TRBV13 to TRBJ2-7; D is perhaps TRBD1 or TRBD2 (5 bases each). CDR3 length equals 13 residues. The V end lost 5 bases, the J end lost 3 bases, and 11 bases lay between the germline ends. The germline V gene has CDR1 PRHDT and CDR2 FYEKMQ (reference sequence).

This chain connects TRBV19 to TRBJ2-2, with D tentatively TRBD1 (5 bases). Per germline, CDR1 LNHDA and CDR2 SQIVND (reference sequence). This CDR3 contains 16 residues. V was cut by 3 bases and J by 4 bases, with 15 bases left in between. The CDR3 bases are TGTGCCAGTAGTATTCAAGGGGCTCCGAGCACCGGGGAGCTGTTTTTT. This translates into CASSIQGAPSTGELFF.

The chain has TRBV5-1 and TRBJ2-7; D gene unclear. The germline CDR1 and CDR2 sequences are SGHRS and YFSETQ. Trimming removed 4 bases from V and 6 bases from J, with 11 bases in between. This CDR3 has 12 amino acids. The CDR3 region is CASSRRIGEQYF. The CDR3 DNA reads TGCGCCAGCAGCCGGCGCATAGGCGAGCAGTACTTC. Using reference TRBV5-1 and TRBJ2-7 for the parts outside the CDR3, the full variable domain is KAGVTQTPRYLIKTRGQQVTLSCSPISGHRSVSWYQQTPGQGLQFLFEYFSETQRNKGNFPGRFSGRQFSNSRSEMNVSTLELGDSALYLCASSRRIGEQYFGPGTRLTVT.

CDR3 bases: TGCAGCGCTGTCTTACAGGGTTACGAGCAGTACTTC. Its protein product is CSAVLQGYEQYF. The chain carries TRBV29-1 and TRBJ2-7, with a tentative D call TRBD1 (6 bases). The CDR3 runs to 12 residues. The germline CDR1 and CDR2 sequences are SQVTM and ANQGSEA. Trimming took off 7 bases at V and 4 bases at J, with 14 bases between the two ends.

In nucleotides, the CDR3 is TGTGCCAGCAGCACGGGACTAGCCGGGTATGAGCAGTTCTTC. This translates into CASSTGLAGYEQFF. The chain uses TRBV7-2 and TRBJ2-1; 9 bases fit TRBD2. This CDR3 has 14 residues. In germline, CDR1 is SGHTA, CDR2 FQGNSA. V was clipped by 5 bases and J by 8 bases; unmatched bases: 7.

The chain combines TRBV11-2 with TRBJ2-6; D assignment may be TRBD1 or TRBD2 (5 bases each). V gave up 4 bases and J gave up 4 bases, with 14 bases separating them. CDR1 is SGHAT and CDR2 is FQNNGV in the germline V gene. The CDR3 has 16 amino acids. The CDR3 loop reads CASSWGRQRGANVLTF. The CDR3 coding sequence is TGTGCCAGCAGCTGGGGACGGCAGCGCGGGGCCAACGTCCTGACTTTC.

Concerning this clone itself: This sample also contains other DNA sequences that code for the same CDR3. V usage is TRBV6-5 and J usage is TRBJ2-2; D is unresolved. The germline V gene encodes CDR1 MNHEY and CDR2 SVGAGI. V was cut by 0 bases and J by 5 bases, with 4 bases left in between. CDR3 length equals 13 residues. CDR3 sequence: CASSYSETGELFF. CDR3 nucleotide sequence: TGTGCCAGCAGTTACTCGGAAACCGGGGAGCTGTTTTTT.